Given below is one T cell receptor beta chain in context. Its antigen is not known. These data belong to a study of shared clonotypes between healthy human individuals. General study findings and limits: Having only a few donors restricted how much genetic and exposure-history diversity was captured. Only blood samples were collected, and tissue repertoires likely differ.

The CDR3 extends over 14 amino acids. V shed 5 bases and J 3 bases; nucleotides not matched to a gene: 7. Germline CDR1 and CDR2: SEHNR and FQNEAQ (reference sequence). An assay was performed, and its level was deep. DNA input for the unsorted PBMC replicate PCRs was about 270 ng, approximately 30,000 T cell genomes. This table comes from immunoSEQ multiplex PCR, and its TCRdb copy is limited to in-frame clones, with some not included. The data contain 450,000 to 600,000 clones, approximately 79% of them singletons. This TCR came from a woman between 40 and 50 years old in good health. Some clones in this sample may be carry-over from other donors' samples. Sequences were obtained from PBMCs. The chain uses TRBV7-9 and TRBJ2-7, with 7 bases aligning to TRBD1. CDR3 residues: CASSPTGNLYEQYF. DNA for the CDR3: TGTGCCAGCAGCCCGACAGGGAACCTCTACGAGCAGTACTTC.